The source of this T cell receptor beta chain is a study of blood T cell repertoires in COVID-19. Produced via immunoSEQ multiplex PCR; TCRdb's table is partial and in-frame only. Altogether roughly 200,000 clones are present, about 88% being singletons, with the ten largest covering around 3%. The source material was peripheral blood. This clonotype was obtained from a man aged 55-75 years with acute or convalescent COVID-19.

This chain's CDR3 is CASSRMDRANEQYF. CDR3 DNA: TGTGCCAGCAGCCGTATGGACAGAGCCAACGAGCAGTACTTC. The chain links TRBV3-1 (or the pseudogene TRBV3-2) to TRBJ2-7, with TRBD1 as a possible D gene (6 bases). Trimming removed 4 bases from V and 5 bases from J, with 15 bases in between. Germline V CDR1 and CDR2: LGHDT, YNNKEL (reference sequence). The CDR3 sequence is 14 residues long.